Listed below are T cell receptor beta chains from one sample, sequenced in a study of T-cell reconstitution after alpha-beta-depleted transplantation in children. TCRdb re-analysed the PCR reads in MiXCR, keeping a single row per CDR3 protein. In the table there are approximately 340,000 distinct CDR3 sequences, under 13% of which are singletons. This specimen was PBMCs from the stem cell graft donor, taken from the stem cell graft. Receptor source: a human donor who donated a stem cell graft to a child with acute lymphoblastic leukemia. Each CDR3 is given with its conserved first and last residue. A D gene is named only where the DNA matches it firmly. Part of the rows lack a size; the others show once, few, many or a class for expanded clones.

TRBJ2-1,15,NA,TRBV6-1,few,TGTGCCAGCAGTGACAGGGTCAGCTCCTACAATGAGCAGTTCTTC,CASSDRVSSYNEQFF
TRBJ2-3,14,TRBD2,TRBV10-3,many,TGTGCCATGGGGACTAGCGGGAGATCAGATACGCAGTATTTT,CAMGTSGRSDTQYF
TRBJ2-1,16,TRBD2,TRBV4-1,once,TGCGCCAGCAGCCAAGATTCGGGACTAGTGGGCGCTGAGCAGTTCTTC,CASSQDSGLVGAEQFF
TRBJ2-7,17,TRBD1,TRBV10-3,NA,TGTGCCATCAGTATCAGAGCGGGCGGGACAGGGGTTTACGAGCAGTACTTC,CAISIRAGGTGVYEQYF
TRBJ2-7,15,NA,TRBV5-1,few,TGCGCCAGCAGCTCAGCCGCCCTGGGCTGGGGCGAGCAGTACTTC,CASSSAALGWGEQYF
TRBJ2-1,17,TRBD2,TRBV20-1,few,TGCAGTGCTAGAGATCGGCCAGCGGGAGGACCGCGGAATGAGCAGTTCTTC,CSARDRPAGGPRNEQFF
TRBJ2-1,15,NA,TRBV7-9,NA,TGTGCCAGCAGCCCCGTTTCGGTCTCCTACAATGAGCAGTTCTTC,CASSPVSVSYNEQFF
TRBJ2-6,15,NA,TRBV2,many,TGTGCCAGCAGTCGGGACATCTCTGGGGCCAACGTCCTGACTTTC,CASSRDISGANVLTF
TRBJ2-1,18,NA,TRBV6-5,NA,TGTGCCAGCAGTTACTCGCGCCTAGCCTTAAGCTCCTACAATGAGCAGTTCTTC,CASSYSRLALSSYNEQFF
TRBJ2-1,15,NA,TRBV4-3,few,TGCGCCAGCAGCCAAGATCCGATGTCCTACAATGAGCAGTTCTTC,CASSQDPMSYNEQFF